The TCR beta chain under discussion was sequenced for a study of blood T cell repertoires in COVID-19. In the study overall: Specimens from acute and convalescent COVID-19 originated in the United States, Italy and Spain. PBMCs, B-cell-depleted T cells, or T cells provided the cDNA or gDNA that made up the material.

This clone was seen a few times. As handled by the study authors: Estimated nucleated cell counts came from reference gene primer amplification. Only in-frame clones appear in the TCRdb table, and some are missing; sequencing was by immunoSEQ multiplex PCR. V, J and clone size reflect that table, while D and trimming were determined from the DNA. The sample lists under 13,000 clones; roughly 87% were seen once. The CDR3 length is 17 residues. The germline V gene encodes CDR1 SGHDT and CDR2 YYEEEE. Trimming stripped 3 bases from V and 0 bases from J, with 18 bases between. This clonotype was obtained from a man between 25 and 39 years old with active or convalescent COVID-19. The rearrangement joins TRBV5-6 to TRBJ1-1; possibly TRBD1 for D (5 bases). The sequenced material came from peripheral blood. This chain's CDR3 is CASSSYDSRSLNTEAFF. The CDR3 nucleotides are TGTGCCAGCAGCTCATACGACAGTAGGAGCTTGAACACTGAAGCTTTCTTT. The full variable domain, rest sourced from reference TRBV5-6 and TRBJ1-1, is DAGVTQSPTHLIKTRGQQVTLRCSPKSGHDTVSWYQQALGQGPQFIFQYYEEEERQRGNFPDRFSGHQFPNYSSELNVNALLLGDSALYLCASSSYDSRSLNTEAFFGQGTRLTVV.